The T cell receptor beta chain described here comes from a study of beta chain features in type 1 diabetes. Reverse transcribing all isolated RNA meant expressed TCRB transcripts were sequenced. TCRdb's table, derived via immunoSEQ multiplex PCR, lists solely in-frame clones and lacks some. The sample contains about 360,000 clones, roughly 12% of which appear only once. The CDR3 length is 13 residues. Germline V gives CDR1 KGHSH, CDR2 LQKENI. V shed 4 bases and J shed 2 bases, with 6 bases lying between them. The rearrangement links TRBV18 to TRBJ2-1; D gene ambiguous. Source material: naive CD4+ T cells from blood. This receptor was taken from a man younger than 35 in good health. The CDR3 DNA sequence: TGTGCCAGCTCACTAACAGCCTACAATGAGCAGTTCTTC. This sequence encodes CASSLTAYNEQFF.